Below are 9 T cell receptor beta chains sequenced from a single sample in a study of T cells in Graves' hyperthyroidism and ophthalmopathy. The investigators amplified TCR beta CDR3 regions from RNA transcripts. Carried out on the TCR CDR3, a first-round RT-PCR used the HTBI primer set. TCRdb reprocessed the multiplex PCR reads with MiXCR, giving one entry per CDR3 protein. The sample lists roughly 700,000 distinct CDR3 sequences; roughly a third were seen once. Sequencing was performed on blood. The receptors originated from a middle-aged woman with Graves' hyperthyroidism.

Only one count was recorded for this clonotype. V gene TRBV6-1 combines with J gene TRBJ1-4; TRBD1 matches 7 bases. The trim removed 1 base at V and 7 bases at J, leaving 3 bases unmatched. Germline V CDR1 and CDR2: MNHNS, SASEGT. CDR3 length: 14 amino acids. CDR3 sequence: CASSEEPGGEKLFF. Written as DNA, the CDR3 is TGTGCCAGCAGTGAAGAACCAGGGGGTGAAAAACTGTTTTTT.

The J gene is TRBJ1-6, the V gene TRBV18, with D unclear. Germline V gene lookup returns CDR1 KGHSH and CDR2 LQKENI. The ends were cut back, 5 bases at V and 5 bases at J, with 10 bases in the middle. The CDR3 has 14 residues. CDR3 in DNA: TGTGCCAGCTCATCTACAGAAGATAATTCACCCCTCCACTTT. Protein sequence: CASSSTEDNSPLHF.

The chain carries TRBV12-3 or TRBV12-4 and TRBJ1-1, with TRBD1 matching 7 bases. The V and J ends lost 6 bases and 12 bases, in that order; junction bases with no gene match: 10. The CDR3 is 12 residues long. The CDR3 sequence is CASRSTGVEPFF. As DNA, the CDR3 is TGTGCCAGCAGGTCAACAGGGGTCGAGCCTTTCTTT.

This clonotype was seen once. One end of the junction does not line up with germline, which may come from a read error. This chain links TRBV19 with TRBJ2-2; maybe TRBD2 (6 bases). CDR1 LNHDA and CDR2 SQIVND come from the germline V gene (reference sequence). The CDR3 has 10 amino acids. The CDR3 DNA reads as TGTGCCAGTAGTATTACGGGAGCGGTTTTT. It is translated as CASSITGAVF.

This clonotype appeared many times. The chain joins TRBV5-1 to TRBJ1-5; D is perhaps TRBD1 (5 bases). This CDR3 comprises 14 residues. The V and J ends lost 2 bases and 2 bases respectively, with 8 bases between them. Germline lookup yields CDR1 SGHRS and CDR2 YFSETQ. In DNA, the CDR3 is TGCGCCAGCAGCTTAGACAGTGGCAATCAGCCCCAGCATTTT. Translated: CASSLDSGNQPQHF.

This clonotype has at least ten counts. The V and J genes are TRBV10-2 and TRBJ1-2; no clear D gene. The V gene's germline CDR1 is WSHSY and CDR2 SAAADI. V was cut by 6 bases and J by 5 bases, with 13 bases left in between. The CDR3 contains 13 residues. The CDR3 here is CASSPGSRYGYTF. In DNA, the CDR3 is TGCGCCAGCAGCCCCGGCAGCAGATATGGCTACACCTTC.

In regard to this clonotype: Germline is not matched at one junction end, which may reflect a read error. The chain has TRBV6-5 and TRBJ2-7; possibly TRBD1 for D (6 bases). The CDR3 contains 15 residues. Germline CDR1 MNHEY, CDR2 SVGAGI. CDR3 bases: TGTGCCATCAGTTACCGTACCAAATACAGGGACGAGCAGTACTTC. Translating it yields CAISYRTKYRDEQYF.

This clonotype was counted between two and nine times. The chain employs TRBV29-1 and TRBJ2-3, with D maybe TRBD2 (6 bases). Trimming removed 2 bases from V and 4 bases from J, with 13 bases in between. CDR3 length equals 14 residues. Germline loops: CDR1 SQVTM, CDR2 ANQGSEA. The CDR3 spells CSVERVAGSDTQYF. The CDR3 region has the DNA TGCAGCGTTGAAAGAGTGGCGGGGTCAGATACGCAGTATTTT.

Turning to this clonotype: Its ends do not fully match the called genes, so a read error is possible. The genes are TRBV10-3 and TRBJ2-5; D is unresolved. The CDR3 runs 16 residues. Germline lookup yields CDR1 ENHRY and CDR2 SYGVKD. CDR3 sequence (DNA): TGTGCCAGCAGTTACCTCCCCTTCGCGGAACAAGAGACCCAGTACTTC. Translated, it gives CASSYLPFAEQETQYF.